Presented here are 30 T cell receptor beta chains from one specimen sequenced in a study of T cells in Graves' hyperthyroidism and ophthalmopathy. TCR beta CDR3 regions were amplified from RNA transcripts. HTBI primers were used for first-round RT-PCR of the TCR CDR3. TCRdb passed the multiplex PCR reads through MiXCR, listing each CDR3 protein once. The sample has approximately 400,000 distinct CDR3 sequences; approximately 15% are singletons. Sequenced: blood. These receptors were taken from a man between 25 and 39 years old with Graves' hyperthyroidism that later progressed to Graves' ophthalmopathy.

The chain couples TRBV29-1 to TRBJ2-2, with D perhaps matching TRBD1 (6 bases). This CDR3 spans 14 amino acids. Germline V CDR1 and CDR2: SQVTM, ANQGSEA. The V end lost 5 bases, the J end lost 5 bases, and 15 bases lay between the germline ends. The CDR3: CSVFSGARTGELFF. The CDR3 DNA is TGCAGCGTTTTTTCAGGGGCGAGAACCGGGGAGCTGTTTTTT.

V usage is TRBV6-1 and J usage is TRBJ2-7; D is perhaps TRBD2 (6 bases). The CDR3 contains 15 residues. Germline CDR1 MNHNS, CDR2 SASEGT. V lost 6 bases and J 0 bases, leaving 15 bases between the germline ends. CDR3 nucleotides: TGTGCCAGCAGAAGGCGGGACTCCGTCTCCTACGAGCAGTACTTC. Translated, it gives CASRRRDSVSYEQYF.

This clonotype has a count of ten or more. The chain employs TRBV7-8 and TRBJ2-1; 8 nucleotides line up with TRBD1. The CDR3 contains 15 residues. Looked up from germline, CDR1 is SGHVS and CDR2 is FQNEAQ. Unmatched junction bases numbered 11, after V lost 5 bases and J lost 8 bases. The CDR3 loop reads CASSPHPVTGDEQFF. In DNA, the CDR3 is TGTGCCAGCAGCCCACACCCAGTGACAGGGGATGAGCAGTTCTTC. Combining the CDR3 with reference TRBV7-8 and TRBJ2-1 gives the whole variable domain GAGVSQSPRYKVAKRGQDVALRCDPISGHVSLFWYQQALGQGPEFLTYFQNEAQLDKSGLPSDRFFAERPEGSVSTLKIQRTQQEDSAVYLCASSPHPVTGDEQFFGPGTRLTVL.

This sequence joins TRBV9 and TRBJ1-2, with D possibly TRBD1 on 5 matching bases. Germline-derived CDR1 and CDR2 are SGDLS and YYNGEE. V was shortened by 0 bases and J by 8 bases, with 8 bases between the two germline ends. This CDR3 spans 12 amino acids. The CDR3 DNA is TGTGCCAGCAGCGTAGGGGGGGGGGGCTACACCTTC. It is translated as CASSVGGGGYTF.

This chain uses TRBV10-2 with TRBJ2-1; TRBD2 matches 9 bases. CDR1 and CDR2 (germline): WSHSY, SAAADI. The CDR3 extends over 14 amino acids. V lost 7 bases to trimming and J lost 7 bases; unmatched junction nucleotides: 8. For the CDR3, the DNA is TGCGCCAGCAAGGCGCGGGGGGGCGCAAATGAGCAGTTCTTC. It codes for CASKARGGANEQFF.

At least ten counts were recorded for this clonotype. This chain uses TRBV12-3 or TRBV12-4 with TRBJ2-7; unclear D gene. The V and J ends lost 3 bases and 6 bases respectively, with 12 bases between them. The CDR3 covers 13 residues. CDR3 loop: CASSFVGVSEQYF. CDR3 bases: TGTGCCAGCAGTTTTGTTGGGGTTTCCGAGCAGTACTTC.

This clonotype came up a few times. This chain connects TRBV11-1 to TRBJ1-1; no firm D call. The CDR3 covers 13 residues. Germline assignment: CDR1 SGHAT and CDR2 FQDESV (reference sequence). Trimming stripped 9 bases from V and 1 base from J, with 12 bases between. The CDR3 loop is CASGAVGNTEAFF. For the CDR3, the DNA is TGTGCCAGTGGAGCTGTGGGGAACACTGAAGCTTTCTTT.

This clonotype was detected many times. The CDR3 region is CASSLGRPVSGNTIYF. The CDR3 nucleotides read TGTGCCAGCAGTTTAGGTCGCCCAGTCTCTGGAAACACCATATATTTT. The V call is TRBV12-3 or TRBV12-4, the J call TRBJ1-3; D not certain. The CDR3 is 16 residues long. Deletions cut 1 base from V and 0 bases from J, with 10 bases between.

This clonotype appeared many times. The V call is TRBV11-3, the J call TRBJ2-5; tentatively, D is TRBD1 (5 bases). This CDR3 spans 14 amino acids. V was pared by 0 bases and J by 11 bases, with 16 bases between. The V gene's germline CDR1 is SGHNT and CDR2 YENEEA. The CDR3 loop is CASSLDGTRGSQYF. DNA for the CDR3: TGTGCCAGCAGCTTAGACGGAACAAGGGGAAGTCAGTACTTC.

The chain recombines TRBV29-1 with TRBJ2-7, with 9 bases matching TRBD1. The germline V gene encodes CDR1 SQVTM and CDR2 ANQGSEA. The CDR3 is 15 amino acids. V lost 3 bases to trimming and J lost 0 bases; unmatched junction nucleotides: 6. The CDR3 here is CSVDIGQGTSYEQYF. CDR3 coding DNA: TGCAGCGTTGATATCGGACAGGGGACCTCCTACGAGCAGTACTTC.

The V call is TRBV9, the J call TRBJ2-1, with D perhaps assigned TRBD1 or TRBD2 (6 bases each). Trimming removed 4 bases from V and 8 bases from J, with 13 bases in between. The CDR3 is made up of 13 amino acids. Per germline, CDR1 SGDLS and CDR2 YYNGEE. The chain's CDR3 is CASSSGGRDEQFF. The CDR3 DNA follows: TGTGCCAGCAGCTCTGGGGGGCGGGATGAGCAGTTCTTC.

The sample holds many counts of this clonotype. The chain couples TRBV15 to TRBJ2-1; TRBD2 agrees at 12 bases. Germline V lookup: CDR1 LNHNV, CDR2 YYDKDF (reference sequence). The CDR3 covers 14 residues. Trimming removed 11 bases from V and 8 bases from J; junction bases left unmatched: 10. DNA for the CDR3: TGTGCCTATAGCGCTAGCGGGGGGGGCGATGAGCAGTTCTTC. This encodes CAYSASGGGDEQFF.

This clonotype showed up many times. The chain is built from TRBV12-3 or TRBV12-4 and TRBJ2-2, with 10 positions matching TRBD1. Unmatched junction bases numbered 7, after V lost 6 bases and J lost 3 bases. This CDR3 is built from 16 residues. The CDR3 here is CASRDRGRLDTGELFF. Written as DNA, the CDR3 is TGTGCCAGCAGAGACAGGGGGCGGCTGGACACCGGGGAGCTGTTTTTT.

Ten or more counts support this clonotype. The rearrangement links TRBV2 to TRBJ1-4; 8 positions agree with TRBD1. Germline V gene lookup returns CDR1 SNHLY and CDR2 FYNNEI. With V trimmed by 6 bases and J by 3 bases, 9 bases remained unmatched. The CDR3 contains 16 residues. CDR3 coding DNA: TGTGCCAGCAGAATGGACAGGGCGTTACCTAATGAAAAACTGTTTTTT. Its protein is CASRMDRALPNEKLFF.

The chain is built from TRBV6-1 and TRBJ1-1, with D possibly being TRBD1 (5 bases). The CDR3 has 15 amino acids. The V end was cut by 6 bases, the J end by 3 bases, with 17 bases between. The V gene's germline CDR1 is MNHNS and CDR2 SASEGT. Here the CDR3 reads CASSFRGAWDTEAFF. DNA of the CDR3: TGTGCCAGCAGCTTCCGGGGCGCTTGGGACACTGAAGCTTTCTTT.

This rearrangement joins TRBV6-1 to TRBJ1-2, with TRBD1 matching 7 bases. Germline CDR1 reads MNHNS; CDR2 reads SASEGT. Trimming at V came to 5 bases and at J to 3 bases, leaving 9 bases not matched to a gene. The CDR3 is 15 amino acids. The CDR3 DNA follows: TGTGCCAGCAGTTTGTCCAGGGGGGTCGACTATGGCTACACCTTC. It yields the protein CASSLSRGVDYGYTF.

Concerning this clonotype itself: A much larger clone lies one base from this, so it may be a read error. The chain combines TRBV19 with TRBJ2-5; D might be TRBD1 (6 bases). The V gene's germline CDR1 is LNHDA and CDR2 SQIVND (reference sequence). This CDR3 spans 16 amino acids. CDR3 region: CTSSAGTPTFQETQYF. CDR3 DNA: TGTACCAGTAGTGCCGGGACACCAACATTCCAAGAGACCCAGTACTTC.

The rearrangement links TRBV6-2 or TRBV6-3 to TRBJ1-2; D ambiguous. V lost 6 bases, J lost 6 bases, and 20 bases lay in between. There are 15 residues in the CDR3. Germline V gives CDR1 MNHEY, CDR2 SVGEGT. The CDR3 is CASSPTAVPWDGYTF. Written as DNA, the CDR3 is TGTGCCAGCAGCCCCACGGCAGTACCTTGGGATGGCTACACCTTC.

V gene TRBV5-1 combines with J gene TRBJ1-1; a possible D gene is TRBD1 (5 bases). The CDR3 is 14 residues long. Germline V lookup: CDR1 SGHRS, CDR2 YFSETQ. V lost 0 bases to trimming and J lost 4 bases, with 10 bases between them. This CDR3 reads CASSLVGTSTEAFF. CDR3 nucleotides: TGCGCCAGCAGCTTGGTTGGGACGAGCACTGAAGCTTTCTTT.

This clonotype came up many times. The CDR3 spells CASSEGVNYEQYF. DNA of the CDR3: TGCGCCAGCAGTGAGGGGGTCAACTACGAGCAGTACTTC. This chain links TRBV10-2 with TRBJ2-7; D call uncertain. This CDR3 has 13 amino acids. Between the trimmed V and J ends, which lost 2 bases and 3 bases, there was a span of 8 bases. The germline V gene has CDR1 WSHSY and CDR2 SAAADI.

Many counts were recorded for this clonotype. The rearrangement uses TRBV5-1 and TRBJ2-3; 13 nucleotides line up with TRBD2. The CDR3 is 19 residues long. The V gene's germline CDR1 is SGHRS and CDR2 YFSETQ. V lost 4 bases and J lost 0; bases outside the gene matches: 11. CDR3 coding DNA: TGCGCCAGCAGCAGGTGGACTAGCGGGGGTGACACTAGCACAGATACGCAGTATTTT. It codes for CASSRWTSGGDTSTDTQYF.

This clonotype was counted at least ten times. This chain connects TRBV5-6 to TRBJ1-2, with D hard to call. V was pared by 1 base and J by 3 bases, with 10 bases between. Germline V lookup: CDR1 SGHDT, CDR2 YYEEEE. The CDR3 totals 14 residues. CDR3 in amino acids: CASSLSRLYYGYTF. CDR3 coding DNA: TGTGCCAGCAGCTTGTCACGGTTGTACTATGGCTACACCTTC.

This clonotype was counted ten times or more. The chain combines TRBV7-9 with TRBJ2-7, with D tentatively TRBD1 (8 bases). The CDR3 totals 16 residues. Germline V gene data show CDR1 as SEHNR and CDR2 as FQNEAQ (reference sequence). V lost 5 bases, J lost 2 bases, and 19 bases lay in between. The CDR3 here is CASSTLDREGPYEQYF. CDR3 bases: TGTGCCAGCAGCACCCTGGACAGGGAGGGCCCCTACGAGCAGTACTTC.

The chain carries TRBV12-5 and TRBJ2-1, with D tentatively TRBD2 (7 bases). The length of the CDR3 is 17 residues. Looked up from germline, CDR1 is LGHNT and CDR2 is FRNRAP. V was clipped by 0 bases and J by 6 bases, with 18 bases between them. The CDR3 region has the DNA TGTGCTAGTGGTTTGGTACTTCAGAGGGGGGGCACCAATGAGCAGTTCTTC. It is translated as CASGLVLQRGGTNEQFF.

The table lists this clonotype with a few counts. The chain links TRBV6-1 to TRBJ1-3, with 7 bases that match TRBD1. CDR1 and CDR2 (germline): MNHNS, SASEGT. The V segment lost 6 bases and the J segment 3 bases; nucleotides outside the gene matches: 8. CDR3 length: 15 residues. The CDR3 DNA reads TGTGCCAGCAGGGATACAGGGGTGAATGGAAACACCATATATTTT. The encoded protein is CASRDTGVNGNTIYF.

The rearrangement joins TRBV6-5 to TRBJ1-1; D gene ambiguous. The germline V gene has CDR1 MNHEY and CDR2 SVGAGI. There are 14 residues in the CDR3. Deletions cut 2 bases from V and 4 bases from J, with 11 bases between. In nucleotides, the CDR3 is TGTGCCAGCAGTTACGCCACAGAGGGCACTGAAGCTTTCTTT. It codes for CASSYATEGTEAFF.

This clonotype was counted between two and nine times. The rearrangement uses TRBV30 and TRBJ1-2; D unresolved. In germline, CDR1 is GTSNPN, CDR2 SVGIG (reference sequence). V gave up 4 bases and J gave up 3 bases, with 15 bases separating them. There are 14 residues in the CDR3. The DNA for the CDR3 is TGTGCCTGGACCCCTCCTGGGCCCTACTATGGCTACACCTTC. Translated, it gives CAWTPPGPYYGYTF. Supplemented by reference TRBV30 and TRBJ1-2, the full variable domain reads SQTIHQWPATLVQPVGSPLSLECTVEGTSNPNLYWYRQAAGRGLQLLFYSVGIGQISSEVPQNLSASRPQDRQFILSSKKLLLSDSGFYLCAWTPPGPYYGYTFGSGTRLTVV.

In this sample, this clonotype turned up many times. V gene TRBV5-1 combines with J gene TRBJ1-1; 9 positions match TRBD1. The length of the CDR3 is 15 residues. Germline CDR1 reads SGHRS; CDR2 reads YFSETQ. With 5 bases clipped from V and 4 bases from J, the junction kept 9 bases outside the gene matches. The CDR3, as DNA: TGCGCCAGCAGTCCGGAGGGGACAGGGTCCACTGAAGCTTTCTTT. Protein product: CASSPEGTGSTEAFF.

V gene TRBV27 combines with J gene TRBJ1-2, with D possibly being TRBD1 (5 bases). Trimming shortened V by 3 bases and J by 8 bases, and 16 bases separated the two germline ends. CDR3 length equals 14 residues. Looked up from germline, CDR1 is MNHEY and CDR2 is SMNVEV (reference sequence). The CDR3, as DNA: TGTGCCAGCAGTTTTACCGGACAACCTCAAGGCTACACCTTC. Its protein is CASSFTGQPQGYTF.

This clonotype has just a few counts. This chain links TRBV19 with TRBJ1-1, with D perhaps TRBD1 (5 bases). This CDR3 has 13 amino acids. Trimming pared 6 bases from V and 4 bases from J, leaving 12 bases between. Germline V gene lookup returns CDR1 LNHDA and CDR2 SQIVND (reference sequence). The CDR3, as DNA: TGTGCCAGTAGCTCCCGGGACGTCACTGAAGCTTTCTTT. It specifies CASSSRDVTEAFF.